This is a list of T cell receptor beta chains from one sample in a study of T cell changes during pregnancy in multiple sclerosis. The method was immunoSEQ multiplex PCR; TCRdb's version includes in-frame clones alone and lacks a portion of them. The table records 64,000 or so clones, roughly 90% of them present only once. The sequences come from peripheral blood, collected in the first trimester of pregnancy. Every receptor here comes from a female donor with multiple sclerosis, enrolled in a pregnancy study. Both conserved end residues are part of each CDR3. Fields, in order: D gene, V gene, J gene, clone size, CDR3 DNA, CDR3 protein. The D gene is left open where the match is weak. Size is omitted from some rows. Given values are once, few, many or a class for expanded clones.

TRBD1	TRBV15	TRBJ2-7	.	TGTGCCACCAGCAGAGATAGTGCAGGACAGGCGGCCTCCTACGAGCAGTACTTC	CATSRDSAGQAASYEQYF
.	TRBV30	TRBJ2-7	.	TGTGCCTGGAGTACAGGGACCTACGAGCAGTACTTC	CAWSTGTYEQYF
.	TRBV6-4	TRBJ2-1	.	TGTGCCAGCAGTGTGGGCTCAAGCAATGAGCAGTTCTTC	CASSVGSSNEQFF
TRBD1	TRBV15	TRBJ1-3	.	TGTGCCACCAGCAGGAGGGGGCAGCGTCCTGGAAACACCATATATTTT	CATSRRGQRPGNTIYF
.	TRBV27	TRBJ2-6	.	TGTGCCAGCAGTTCCCCGACAGGCCTCTCTGGGGCCAACGTCCTGACTTTC	CASSSPTGLSGANVLTF
.	TRBV18	TRBJ2-3	.	TGTGCCAGCTCGGAAGTGGGGACTGTCACAGATACGCAGTATTTT	CASSEVGTVTDTQYF
TRBD1	TRBV19	TRBJ1-1	.	TGTGCCAGTAACGACAGGGGTTCCACTGAAGCTTTCTTT	CASNDRGSTEAFF
.	TRBV19	TRBJ2-7	.	TGTGCCAGTGGCCTTACGGGGTCCTCCTACGAGCAGTACTTC	CASGLTGSSYEQYF
.	TRBV6-1	TRBJ2-2	.	TGTGCCAGCAGTGAAATTATCACCGGGGAGCTGTTTTTT	CASSEIITGELFF
.	TRBV7-3	TRBJ1-1	.	TGTGCCAGCAGCTCTCCAGGGGACACTGAAGCTTTCTTT	CASSSPGDTEAFF
TRBD1	TRBV6-1	TRBJ1-4	.	TGTGCCAGTTGCAGGGGGCGCGAAAAACTGTTTTTT	CASCRGREKLFF
TRBD2	TRBV5-4	TRBJ2-5	.	TGTGCCAGCAGCCTCGGACTAGCGCAAGAGACCCAGTACTTC	CASSLGLAQETQYF
.	TRBV5-6	TRBJ1-2	.	TGTGCCAGCAGACTCCCGGGGGGAGAAAACTATGGCTACACCTTC	CASRLPGGENYGYTF
TRBD1	TRBV2	TRBJ2-3	.	TGTGCCAGCATCGGCCGGACAGGGAGCACAGATACGCAGTATTTT	CASIGRTGSTDTQYF
TRBD2	TRBV11-3	TRBJ2-1	.	TGTGCCAGCAGCTTAGGTCTAGCGGGTTACAATGAGCAGTTCTTC	CASSLGLAGYNEQFF
TRBD1	TRBV10-3	TRBJ2-3	.	TGTGCCATCGGAATCCAGGGGGCGGATACGCAGTATTTT	CAIGIQGADTQYF
TRBD2	TRBV2	TRBJ2-1	.	TGTGCCAGCGGGGGACTAGCAGCCTACAATGAGCAGTTCTTC	CASGGLAAYNEQFF
TRBD2	TRBV6-6	TRBJ2-7	.	TGTGCCAGCAGTCTAGCGGTGTACGAGCAGTACTTC	CASSLAVYEQYF
.	TRBV7-9	TRBJ2-2	.	TGTGCCAGCAGTTCGTCCAACAGGGACACCGGGGAGCTGTTTTTT	CASSSSNRDTGELFF
TRBD1	TRBV6-5	TRBJ1-2	.	TGTGCCAGCACCCGGACAGGAGCTAACTATGGCTACACCTTC	CASTRTGANYGYTF
.	TRBV5-4	TRBJ2-7	.	TGTGCCAGCAGCTTGGCCGCAGGGAACTACGAGCAGTACTTC	CASSLAAGNYEQYF
TRBD2	TRBV19	TRBJ2-7	.	TGTGCCAGTAGTACCGGGCTAGCGGGCGTCGCCGAGCAGTACTTC	CASSTGLAGVAEQYF
TRBD1	TRBV14	TRBJ2-7	.	TGTGCCAGCAGCTCTTCCGGGACAGGAGCGGACGAGCAGTACTTC	CASSSSGTGADEQYF
.	TRBV28	TRBJ2-2	.	TGTGCCAGCAGCCCAGGGGCCTACACCGGGGAGCTGTTTTTT	CASSPGAYTGELFF
.	TRBV7-3	TRBJ2-2	.	TGTGCCAGCAGCTCCCGACGGGGGAGAGCCGGGGAGCTGTTTTTT	CASSSRRGRAGELFF
TRBD2	TRBV18	TRBJ2-4	.	TGTGCCAGCTCACCCAGGACTAGCGGCAAAAACATTCAGTACTTC	CASSPRTSGKNIQYF
TRBD2	TRBV27	TRBJ2-1	.	TGTGCCAGCAGTCCTACTAGCGGGAGTTCCCTATTCTCCTACAATGAGCAGTTCTTC	CASSPTSGSSLFSYNEQFF
.	TRBV19	TRBJ1-5	.	TGTGCCAGTAGTATTCTTTTTTATCAGCCCCAGCATTTT	CASSILFYQPQHF
TRBD1	TRBV6-1	TRBJ2-2	.	TGTGCCAGCAGTGACTGGACAGGGAACACCGGGGAGCTGTTTTTT	CASSDWTGNTGELFF
.	TRBV7-9	TRBJ2-7	.	TGTGCCAGCAACTTCGTAGAACAGGTCGGCTACGAGCAGTACTTC	CASNFVEQVGYEQYF
.	TRBV7-3	TRBJ2-1	once	TGTGCCAGCAGCTTAGCGTTAAACAATGAGCAGTTCTTC	CASSLALNNEQFF
TRBD2	TRBV5-1	TRBJ2-1	.	TGCGCCAGCGGAGCTGGGACTAACAATGAGCAGTTCTTC	CASGAGTNNEQFF
.	TRBV28	TRBJ1-2	.	TGTGCCAGCAGTTTGAATGTTGCGGCGGGGGGCTACACCTTC	CASSLNVAAGGYTF
.	TRBV7-9	TRBJ1-5	.	TGTGCCAGCAGCTTAGTTGGGGAGATTCCGCATTTT	CASSLVGEIPHF
.	TRBV14	TRBJ2-5	.	TGTGCCAGCAGCCCAAGCGGGACAAAAGAGACCCAGTACTTC	CASSPSGTKETQYF
TRBD1	TRBV28	TRBJ1-1	.	TGTGCCAGCAGTTTAAGGGGGCAGGGGAATCCTGAAGCTTTCTTT	CASSLRGQGNPEAFF
TRBD1	TRBV4-3	TRBJ1-2	.	TGCGCCAGCAGCCAAGAGGGACAGGCCTATGGCTACACCTTC	CASSQEGQAYGYTF
TRBD1	TRBV4-2	TRBJ2-2	medium-sized	TGTGCCAGCAGCCAGGAAGGACAGGACCACACCGGGGAGCTGTTTTTT	CASSQEGQDHTGELFF
.	TRBV6-5	TRBJ1-6	.	TGTGCCAGCAGTTATTCCAAATTGTCACCCCTCCACTTT	CASSYSKLSPLHF
TRBD2	TRBV9	TRBJ2-1	.	TGTGCCAGCAGCGTCTCCGGACTAGCGGGAGGTAATGAGCAGTTCTTC	CASSVSGLAGGNEQFF
TRBD2	TRBV11-2	TRBJ2-2	.	TGTGCCAGCAGCCCCCTAGCGGGGAACACCGGGGAGCTGTTTTTT	CASSPLAGNTGELFF
.	TRBV5-6	TRBJ2-2	few	TGTGCCAGCAGCCTGAGTGGGGGGATGACCGGGGAGCTGTTTTTT	CASSLSGGMTGELFF
TRBD2	TRBV6-6	TRBJ2-2	.	TGTGCCAGCAGTCCCCTCGGGAGGACTAACACCGGGGAGCTGTTTTTT	CASSPLGRTNTGELFF